This TCR beta chain originates from a study of human T cells and chemical hapten exposure. Across the whole study: Patients, a majority of them female, were diagnosed with alopecia areata, totalis or universalis. Findings and limits, study-wide: TCRs at high frequency, those above 1 in 1000, did not change with DPC sensitization. Expanded TCRs formed significantly more large CDR3 similarity clusters than controls.

TCRdb independently ran MiXCR on the RACE reads; one entry per CDR3 protein. Of just over 40,000 distinct CDR3 sequences listed, about 3% are singletons. The germline gives CDR1 MNHEY, CDR2 SVGEGT. The CDR3 is 15 amino acids. Unmatched junction bases numbered 8, after V lost 5 bases and J lost 2 bases. This clonotype appeared many times. What it binds is unknown. Time point here: patch test 2, 6 weeks after DPC sensitization. The treatment is: therapeutic diphenylcyclopropenone sensitization with weekly scalp DPC. Sequencing started from total RNA isolated from unfractionated whole blood. Sequencing was performed on whole blood, taken in connection with sensitization to the hapten diphenylcyclopropenone (DPC). The chain recombines TRBV6-2 or TRBV6-3 with TRBJ2-7; TRBD1 matches 8 bases. The source of this sequence is a man aged 35 to 55 with alopecia areata. Some clones in this sample may be carry-over from other donors' samples. CDR3 protein: CASSATGTGAYEQYF. CDR3 sequence (DNA): TGTGCCAGCAGTGCAACCGGGACAGGAGCCTACGAGCAGTACTTC.